The rows below give T cell receptor beta chains drawn from one sample of a study of blood T cell repertoires in COVID-19. This table comes from immunoSEQ multiplex PCR, and its TCRdb copy is limited to in-frame clones, with some not included. Found here are 160,000 or so clones, around 80% of them singletons; the top ten hold roughly 0.56%. Sequenced input: peripheral blood. The receptors originated from a man aged 60 to 75 with acute or convalescent COVID-19. Both conserved end residues are part of each CDR3. Fields, in order: D gene, V gene, J gene, clone size, CDR3 protein, CDR3 DNA. A D gene is named only where the DNA matches it firmly. Clone size, where shown, is once, few, many, or a class for clones that have expanded.

TRBD2	TRBV29-1	TRBJ2-1	.	CSVKTSGRAREQFF	TGCAGCGTCAAAACCAGCGGGAGGGCCCGAGAGCAGTTCTTC
.	TRBV4-1	TRBJ1-1	.	CASSRYRVTEAFF	TGCGCCAGCAGCCGCTACAGGGTCACTGAAGCTTTCTTT
.	TRBV27	TRBJ2-7	.	CASSPGWRGEQYF	TGTGCCAGCAGTCCCGGCTGGAGGGGCGAGCAGTACTTC
.	TRBV4-3	TRBJ1-2	once	CASSQDQGQLLSGYTF	TGCGCCAGCAGCCAAGATCAAGGACAGCTTCTTTCTGGCTACACCTTC
TRBD1	TRBV3-1/TRBV3-2	TRBJ1-4	.	CASSFGQGGEKLFF	TGTGCCAGCAGCTTCGGACAGGGGGGCGAAAAACTGTTTTTT
.	TRBV7-7	TRBJ1-4	.	CASSLVVSGEKLFF	TGTGCTAGCAGCTTAGTGGTATCGGGAGAAAAACTGTTTTTT
.	TRBV11-2	TRBJ1-3	.	CASSFGGGGNTIYF	TGTGCCAGCAGCTTTGGGGGAGGAGGAAACACCATATATTTT
TRBD2	TRBV20-1	TRBJ2-7	.	CSASSWEGFYEQYF	TGCAGTGCTAGTTCTTGGGAGGGCTTCTACGAGCAGTACTTC
.	TRBV7-2	TRBJ1-4	.	CASSSLGEKLFF	TGTGCCAGCAGCTCCCTAGGCGAAAAACTGTTTTTT
.	TRBV19	TRBJ1-4	.	CASSIQGQANEKLFF	TGTGCCAGTAGTATACAGGGCCAGGCTAATGAAAAACTGTTTTTT
TRBD1	TRBV5-4	TRBJ1-2	.	CASSLAPGQGKYGYTF	TGTGCCAGCAGCTTGGCTCCGGGACAGGGGAAATATGGCTACACCTTC
TRBD2	TRBV7-9	TRBJ2-4	once	CASSRVAGHEYF	TGTGCCAGCAGCCGTGTAGCGGGGCATGAGTACTTC
TRBD2	TRBV4-2	TRBJ2-1	.	CASSRRSGLDNEQFF	TGTGCCAGCAGCCGAAGATCGGGACTAGACAATGAGCAGTTCTTC
TRBD1	TRBV30	TRBJ1-4	.	CAWSVGQGYQNEKLFF	TGTGCCTGGAGTGTAGGACAGGGGTACCAGAATGAAAAACTGTTTTTT
.	TRBV6-5	TRBJ1-2	.	CATRKPGGGRYGYTF	TGTGCCACCAGGAAACCCGGGGGGGGGCGCTATGGCTACACCTTC
.	TRBV7-9	TRBJ1-6	.	CASSSGRGISPLHF	TGTGCCAGCAGTTCAGGAAGGGGTATTTCACCCCTCCACTTT
TRBD2	TRBV5-1	TRBJ2-7	.	CASSLDGLGSYEQYF	TGCGCCAGCAGCTTGGACGGACTAGGGTCCTACGAGCAGTACTTC
.	TRBV4-2	TRBJ2-1	.	CASSQEPGVNEQFF	TGTGCCAGCAGCCAGGAGCCGGGGGTAAATGAGCAGTTCTTC
.	TRBV20-1	TRBJ2-1	few	CSASSFVDSDNEQFF	TGCAGTGCTAGTAGCTTTGTGGACAGCGACAATGAGCAGTTCTTC
.	TRBV28	TRBJ1-5	.	CASSLRQGGQPQHF	TGTGCCAGCAGTTTGCGGCAGGGAGGCCAGCCCCAGCATTTT
.	TRBV4-2	TRBJ1-6	few	CASSQEHRAGSPLHF	TGTGCCAGCAGCCAAGAACACAGGGCGGGTTCACCCCTCCACTTT
TRBD2	TRBV4-2	TRBJ2-3	.	CASSQGATSGTDTQYF	TGTGCCAGCAGCCAAGGGGCGACTAGCGGCACAGATACGCAGTATTTT
.	TRBV5-4	TRBJ2-7	.	CASSQAGSSYEQYF	TGTGCCAGCAGCCAGGCCGGGAGCTCCTACGAGCAGTACTTC
TRBD1	TRBV10-3	TRBJ1-2	many	CAISERGTGNGYTF	TGTGCCATCAGTGAGAGGGGGACAGGGAATGGCTACACCTTC
TRBD2	TRBV27	TRBJ2-7	.	CASSYGRSGRGLYEQYF	TGTGCCAGCAGTTATGGGCGGTCGGGGCGGGGACTATACGAGCAGTACTTC
.	TRBV11-2	TRBJ2-5	.	CATQGGGQETQYF	TGTGCCACTCAAGGGGGGGGACAAGAGACCCAGTACTTC
.	TRBV28	TRBJ1-2	.	CASSSGRGNYGYTF	TGTGCCAGCAGTTCGGGGAGGGGAAACTATGGCTACACCTTC
.	TRBV19	TRBJ2-3	.	CASSHYGGSTDTQYF	TGTGCCAGTAGTCACTACGGGGGTAGCACAGATACGCAGTATTTT
TRBD1	TRBV19	TRBJ2-7	.	CASRAYTGTGPYEQYF	TGTGCCAGTAGGGCCTATACCGGGACAGGGCCCTACGAGCAGTACTTC
TRBD1	TRBV5-4	TRBJ2-1	.	CASSPAGQGAGNEQFF	TGTGCCAGCAGCCCAGCCGGACAGGGGGCTGGCAATGAGCAGTTCTTC
.	TRBV4-2	TRBJ2-1	few	CASSAWWGDTEQFF	TGTGCCAGCAGCGCTTGGTGGGGGGATACGGAGCAGTTCTTC
TRBD2	TRBV4-2	TRBJ2-1	few	CASSQGVSGRGTYNEQFF	TGTGCCAGCAGCCAAGGGGTTAGCGGGAGGGGGACCTACAATGAGCAGTTCTTC
TRBD1	TRBV7-2	TRBJ2-3	.	CASSLVPGQGVDTQYF	TGTGCCAGCAGCTTAGTCCCGGGACAGGGTGTAGATACGCAGTATTTT
TRBD2	TRBV20-1	TRBJ2-1	.	CGLATANEQFF	TGCGGACTAGCGACGGCCAATGAGCAGTTCTTC
TRBD1	TRBV5-4	TRBJ2-3	.	CASSLQGAGDTQYF	TGTGCCAGCAGCTTACAGGGGGCCGGCGATACGCAGTATTTT
TRBD2	TRBV5-4	TRBJ2-1	.	CASSRRGGIYNEQFF	TGTGCCAGCAGCAGGCGGGGGGGGATCTACAATGAGCAGTTCTTC
TRBD1	TRBV12-3/TRBV12-4	TRBJ1-2	few	CASSLGQNYGYTF	TGTGCCAGCAGCTTGGGACAGAACTATGGCTACACCTTC
.	TRBV14	TRBJ1-1	.	CASSLAFAGTEAFF	TGTGCCAGCAGCTTAGCATTCGCGGGCACTGAAGCTTTCTTT
TRBD1	TRBV15	TRBJ2-5	.	CATSRETGGETQYF	TGTGCCACCAGCAGAGAGACAGGGGGGGAGACCCAGTACTTC
TRBD2	TRBV5-4	TRBJ2-2	.	CASSPRDGGGRNTGELFF	TGTGCCAGCAGCCCCCGGGATGGCGGGGGGCGGAACACCGGGGAGCTGTTTTTT
.	TRBV5-1	TRBJ2-1	.	CASSLEGSQYNEQFF	TGCGCCAGCAGCTTAGAGGGCTCCCAATACAATGAGCAGTTCTTC
.	TRBV30	TRBJ1-1	.	CAWSVGTQGRRTEAFF	TGTGCCTGGAGTGTCGGGACACAGGGACGTAGGACTGAAGCTTTCTTT
TRBD2	TRBV14	TRBJ2-3	.	CASSQESSGLEGTDTQYF	TGTGCCAGCAGCCAAGAGTCTTCGGGACTAGAAGGCACAGATACGCAGTATTTT
TRBD1	TRBV30	TRBJ1-4	.	CAWSTDTGGGDEKLFF	TGTGCCTGGAGTACAGATACAGGGGGAGGGGATGAAAAACTGTTTTTT
.	TRBV6-2/TRBV6-3	TRBJ1-1	.	CASSYPTENTEAFF	TGTGCCAGCAGTTACCCCACAGAGAACACTGAAGCTTTCTTT
TRBD1	TRBV3-1/TRBV3-2	TRBJ2-7	.	CASSPGTDYEQYF	TGTGCCAGCAGCCCCGGGACAGATTACGAGCAGTACTTC
TRBD1	TRBV4-1	TRBJ1-5	.	CASSPPGQSNQPQHF	TGCGCCAGCAGCCCACCGGGACAGAGCAATCAGCCCCAGCATTTT
TRBD1	TRBV19	TRBJ1-6	.	CASSMGQGDSPLHF	TGTGCCAGTAGTATGGGACAGGGGGATTCACCCCTCCACTTT
.	TRBV29-1	TRBJ1-3	few	CSVATGGSGNTIYF	TGCAGCGTCGCCACAGGTGGCTCTGGAAACACCATATATTTT
TRBD1	TRBV4-2	TRBJ1-2	.	CASSPYPTGGRANYGYTF	TGTGCCAGCAGCCCTTATCCCACAGGGGGCCGTGCTAACTATGGCTACACCTTC
TRBD2	TRBV7-2	TRBJ2-1	.	CASSSWGGNEQFF	TGTGCCAGCAGCTCCTGGGGGGGGAATGAGCAGTTCTTC
TRBD1	TRBV2	TRBJ1-1	few	CASRERQGTEAFF	TGTGCCAGCAGGGAGAGACAGGGGACTGAAGCTTTCTTT
.	TRBV11-3	TRBJ2-3	.	CASSSRRDTDTQYF	TGTGCCAGCAGCTCACGGCGGGACACAGATACGCAGTATTTT
TRBD2	TRBV28	TRBJ2-2	once	CASSSPSGRLRFLFF	TGTGCCAGCAGTTCCCCTAGCGGGAGGCTACGATTTCTGTTTTTT